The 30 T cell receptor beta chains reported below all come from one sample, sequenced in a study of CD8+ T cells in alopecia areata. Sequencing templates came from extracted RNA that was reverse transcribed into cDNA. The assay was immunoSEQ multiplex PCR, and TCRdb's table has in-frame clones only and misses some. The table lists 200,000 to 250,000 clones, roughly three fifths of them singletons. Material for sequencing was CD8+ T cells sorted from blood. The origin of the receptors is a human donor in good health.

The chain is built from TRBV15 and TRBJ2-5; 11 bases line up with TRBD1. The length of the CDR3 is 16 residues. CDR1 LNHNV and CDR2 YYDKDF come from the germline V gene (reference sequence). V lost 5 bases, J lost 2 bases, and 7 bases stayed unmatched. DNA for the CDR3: TGTGCCACCAGCGGTTACCGGGACAGGGGGCAAGAGACCCAGTACTTC. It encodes CATSGYRDRGQETQYF.

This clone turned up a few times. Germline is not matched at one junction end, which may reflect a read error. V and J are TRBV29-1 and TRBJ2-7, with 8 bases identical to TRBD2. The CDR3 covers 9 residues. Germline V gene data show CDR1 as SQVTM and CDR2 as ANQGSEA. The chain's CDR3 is CSVSGGPAF. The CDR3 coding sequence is TGCAGCGTTAGCGGGGGACCCGCCTTC.

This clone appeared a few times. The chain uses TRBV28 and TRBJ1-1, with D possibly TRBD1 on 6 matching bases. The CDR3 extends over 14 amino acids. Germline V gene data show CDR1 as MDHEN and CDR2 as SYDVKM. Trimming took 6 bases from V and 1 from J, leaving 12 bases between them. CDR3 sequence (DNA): TGTGCCAGCAGATTAGGACAGAAGAACACTGAAGCTTTCTTT. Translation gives CASRLGQKNTEAFF.

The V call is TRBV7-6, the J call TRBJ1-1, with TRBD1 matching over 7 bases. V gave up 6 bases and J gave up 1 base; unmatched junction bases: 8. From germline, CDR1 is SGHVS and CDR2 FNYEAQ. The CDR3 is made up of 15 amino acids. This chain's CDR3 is CASSHQTGTNTEAFF. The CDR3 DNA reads TGTGCCAGCAGTCATCAGACAGGGACGAACACTGAAGCTTTCTTT.

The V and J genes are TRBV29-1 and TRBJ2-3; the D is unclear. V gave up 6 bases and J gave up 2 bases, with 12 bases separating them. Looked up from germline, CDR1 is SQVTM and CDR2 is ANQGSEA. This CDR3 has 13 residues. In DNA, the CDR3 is TGCAGCGTCGACGGTGGACCCACAGATACGCAGTATTTT. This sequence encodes CSVDGGPTDTQYF.

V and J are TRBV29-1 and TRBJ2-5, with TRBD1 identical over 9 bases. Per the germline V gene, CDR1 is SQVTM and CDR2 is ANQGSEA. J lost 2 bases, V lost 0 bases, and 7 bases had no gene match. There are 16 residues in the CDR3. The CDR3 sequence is CSVEDPRDRAQETQYF. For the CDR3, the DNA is TGCAGCGTTGAAGATCCTAGGGACAGGGCACAAGAGACCCAGTACTTC.

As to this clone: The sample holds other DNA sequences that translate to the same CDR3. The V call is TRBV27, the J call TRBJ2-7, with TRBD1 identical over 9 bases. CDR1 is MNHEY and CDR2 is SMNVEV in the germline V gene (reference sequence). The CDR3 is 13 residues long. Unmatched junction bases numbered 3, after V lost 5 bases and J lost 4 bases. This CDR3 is CASSPGQGYEQYF. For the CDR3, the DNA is TGTGCCAGCAGTCCAGGACAGGGGTACGAGCAGTACTTC.

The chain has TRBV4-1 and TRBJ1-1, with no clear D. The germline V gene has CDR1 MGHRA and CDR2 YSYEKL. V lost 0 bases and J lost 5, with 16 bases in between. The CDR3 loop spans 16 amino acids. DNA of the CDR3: TGCGCCAGCAGCCAAGATCGGGCGGGAGGGTGGACTGAAGCTTTCTTT. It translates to CASSQDRAGGWTEAFF.

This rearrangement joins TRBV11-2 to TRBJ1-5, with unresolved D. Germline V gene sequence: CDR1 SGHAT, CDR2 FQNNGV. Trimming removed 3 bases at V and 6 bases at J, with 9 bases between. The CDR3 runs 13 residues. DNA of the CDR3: TGTGCCAGCAGCTTGGGGTTGGGTCAGCCCCAGCATTTT. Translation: CASSLGLGQPQHF.

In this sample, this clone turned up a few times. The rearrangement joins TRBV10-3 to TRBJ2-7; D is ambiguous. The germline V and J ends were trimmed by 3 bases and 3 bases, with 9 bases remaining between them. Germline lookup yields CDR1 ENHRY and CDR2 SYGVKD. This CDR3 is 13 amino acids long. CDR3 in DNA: TGTGCCATCAGTGATATAAACAGCTACGAGCAGTACTTC. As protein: CAISDINSYEQYF.

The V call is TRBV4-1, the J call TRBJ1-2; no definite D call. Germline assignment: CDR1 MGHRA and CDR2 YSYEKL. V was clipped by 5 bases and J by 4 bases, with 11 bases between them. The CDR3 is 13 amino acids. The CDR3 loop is CASSVDVAYGYTF. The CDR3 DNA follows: TGCGCCAGCAGCGTCGACGTGGCCTATGGCTACACCTTC.

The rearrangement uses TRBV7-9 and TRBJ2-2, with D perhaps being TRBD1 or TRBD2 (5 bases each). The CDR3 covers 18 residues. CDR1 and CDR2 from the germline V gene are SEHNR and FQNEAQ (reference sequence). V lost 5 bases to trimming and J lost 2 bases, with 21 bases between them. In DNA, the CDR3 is TGTGCCAGCAGCCCTCCCCGGGACCAGCGACAAAACACCGGGGAGCTGTTTTTT. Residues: CASSPPRDQRQNTGELFF.

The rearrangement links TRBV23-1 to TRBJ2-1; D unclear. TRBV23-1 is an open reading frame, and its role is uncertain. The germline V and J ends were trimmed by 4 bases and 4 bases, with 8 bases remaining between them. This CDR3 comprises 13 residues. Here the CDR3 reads CASSLDGYNEQFF. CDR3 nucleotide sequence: TGCGCCAGCAGTCTCGACGGTTACAATGAGCAGTTCTTC.

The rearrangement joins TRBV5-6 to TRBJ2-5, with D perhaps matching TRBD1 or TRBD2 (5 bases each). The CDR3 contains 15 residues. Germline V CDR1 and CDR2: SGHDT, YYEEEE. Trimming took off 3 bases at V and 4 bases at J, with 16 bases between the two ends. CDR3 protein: CASSWDGAIGETQYF. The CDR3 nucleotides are TGTGCCAGCAGCTGGGACGGAGCCATTGGAGAGACCCAGTACTTC.

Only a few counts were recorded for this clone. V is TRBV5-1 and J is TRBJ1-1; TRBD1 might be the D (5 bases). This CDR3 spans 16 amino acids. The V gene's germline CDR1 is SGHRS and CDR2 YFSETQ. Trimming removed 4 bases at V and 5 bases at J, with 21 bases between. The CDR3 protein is CASSQEELGLRTEAFF. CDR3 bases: TGCGCCAGCAGCCAGGAAGAGCTGGGACTTCGGACTGAAGCTTTCTTT.

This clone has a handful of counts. CDR3 DNA sequence: TGCAGCGCTCGGACAGGGAACACCGGGGAGCTGTTTTTT. Protein sequence: CSARTGNTGELFF. The chain couples TRBV29-1 to TRBJ2-2; TRBD1 aligns across 7 bases. Looked up from germline, CDR1 is SQVTM and CDR2 is ANQGSEA. V shed 7 bases, J shed 1 base, and the junction held 3 bases outside the gene matches. The CDR3 runs 13 residues.

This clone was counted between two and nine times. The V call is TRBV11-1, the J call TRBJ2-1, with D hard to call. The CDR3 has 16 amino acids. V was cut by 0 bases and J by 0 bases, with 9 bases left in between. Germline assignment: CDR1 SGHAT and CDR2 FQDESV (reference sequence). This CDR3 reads CASSLADVRSYNEQFF. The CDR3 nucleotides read TGTGCCAGCAGCTTAGCGGACGTACGCTCCTACAATGAGCAGTTCTTC.

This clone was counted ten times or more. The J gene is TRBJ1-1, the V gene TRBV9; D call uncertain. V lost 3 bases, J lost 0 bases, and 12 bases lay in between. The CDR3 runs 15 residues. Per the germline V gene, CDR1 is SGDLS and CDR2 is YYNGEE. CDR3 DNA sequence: TGTGCCAGCAGCGGAGGGAAAGCGGTGAACACTGAAGCTTTCTTT. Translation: CASSGGKAVNTEAFF.

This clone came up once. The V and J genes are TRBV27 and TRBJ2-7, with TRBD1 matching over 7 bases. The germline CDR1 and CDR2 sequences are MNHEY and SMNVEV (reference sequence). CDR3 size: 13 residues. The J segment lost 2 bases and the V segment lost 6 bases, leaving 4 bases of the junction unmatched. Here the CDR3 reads CASRPGGTYEQYF. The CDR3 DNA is TGTGCCAGCAGACCAGGGGGAACCTACGAGCAGTACTTC.

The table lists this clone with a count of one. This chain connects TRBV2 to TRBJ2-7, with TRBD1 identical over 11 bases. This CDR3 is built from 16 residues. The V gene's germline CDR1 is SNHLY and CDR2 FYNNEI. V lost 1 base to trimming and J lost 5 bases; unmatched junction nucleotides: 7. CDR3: CASSEGRTGGINEQYF. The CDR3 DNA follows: TGTGCCAGCAGTGAAGGGAGGACAGGGGGCATCAACGAGCAGTACTTC. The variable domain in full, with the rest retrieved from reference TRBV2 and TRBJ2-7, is EPEVTQTPSHQVTQMGQEVILRCVPISNHLYFYWYRQILGQKVEFLVSFYNNEISEKSEIFDDQFSVERPDGSNFTLKIRSTKLEDSAMYFCASSEGRTGGINEQYFGPGTRLTVT.

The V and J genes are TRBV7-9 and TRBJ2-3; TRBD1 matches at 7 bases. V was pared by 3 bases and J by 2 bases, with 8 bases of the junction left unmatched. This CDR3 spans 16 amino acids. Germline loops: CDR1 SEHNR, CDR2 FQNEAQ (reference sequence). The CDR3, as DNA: TGTGCCAGCAGCTTCATCGACAGGGAGAACACAGATACGCAGTATTTT. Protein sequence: CASSFIDRENTDTQYF.

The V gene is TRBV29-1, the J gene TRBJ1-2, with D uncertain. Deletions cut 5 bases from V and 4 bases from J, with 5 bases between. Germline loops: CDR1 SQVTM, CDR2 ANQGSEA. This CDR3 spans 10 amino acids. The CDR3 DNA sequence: TGCAGCGTTTTAATCTATGGCTACACCTTC. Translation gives CSVLIYGYTF.

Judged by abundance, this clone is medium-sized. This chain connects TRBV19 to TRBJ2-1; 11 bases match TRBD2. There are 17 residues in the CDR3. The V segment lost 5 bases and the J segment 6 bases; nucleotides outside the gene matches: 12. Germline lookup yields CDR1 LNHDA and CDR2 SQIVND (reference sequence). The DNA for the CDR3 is TGTGCCAGTAGTTCTCTTACCCCTAGCGGGGGGAGCAATGAGCAGTTCTTC. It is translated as CASSSLTPSGGSNEQFF.

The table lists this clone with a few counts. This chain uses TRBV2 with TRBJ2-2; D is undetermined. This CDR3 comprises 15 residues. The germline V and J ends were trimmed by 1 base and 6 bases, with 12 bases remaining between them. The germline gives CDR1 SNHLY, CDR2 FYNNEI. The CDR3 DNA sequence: TGTGCCAGCAGTGAAGGGAGAAGAAGGTCCGGGGAGCTGTTTTTT. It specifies CASSEGRRRSGELFF.

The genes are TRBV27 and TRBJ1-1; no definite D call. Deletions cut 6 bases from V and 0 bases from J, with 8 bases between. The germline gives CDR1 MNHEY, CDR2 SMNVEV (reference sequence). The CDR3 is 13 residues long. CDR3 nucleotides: TGTGCCAGCAGCGACGGGGTGAACACTGAAGCTTTCTTT. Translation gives CASSDGVNTEAFF.

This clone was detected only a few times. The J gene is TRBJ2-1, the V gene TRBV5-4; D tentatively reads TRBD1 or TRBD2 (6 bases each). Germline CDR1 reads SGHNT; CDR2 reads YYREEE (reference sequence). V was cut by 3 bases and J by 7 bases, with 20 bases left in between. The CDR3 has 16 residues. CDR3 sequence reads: CASSSLDLGAGNEQFF. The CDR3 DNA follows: TGTGCCAGCAGCTCCCTAGATCTGGGGGCGGGGAATGAGCAGTTCTTC.

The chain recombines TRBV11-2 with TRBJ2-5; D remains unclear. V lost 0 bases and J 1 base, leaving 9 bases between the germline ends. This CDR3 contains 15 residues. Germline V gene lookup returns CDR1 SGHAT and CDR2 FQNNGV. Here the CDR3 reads CASSLDRHLQETQYF. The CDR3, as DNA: TGTGCCAGCAGCTTAGACAGACACCTCCAAGAGACCCAGTACTTC.

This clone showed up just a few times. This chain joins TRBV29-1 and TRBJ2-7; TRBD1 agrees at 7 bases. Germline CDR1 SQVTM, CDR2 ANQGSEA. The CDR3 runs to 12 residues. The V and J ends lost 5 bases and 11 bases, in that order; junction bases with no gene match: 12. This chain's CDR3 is CSVCLLDRVEYF. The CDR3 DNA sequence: TGCAGCGTTTGCTTACTTGACAGGGTTGAGTACTTC.

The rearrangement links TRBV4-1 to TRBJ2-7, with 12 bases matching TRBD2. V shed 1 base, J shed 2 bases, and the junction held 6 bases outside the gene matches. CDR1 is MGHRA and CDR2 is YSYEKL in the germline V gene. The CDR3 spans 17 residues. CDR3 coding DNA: TGCGCCAGCAGCCAAGCCCGGACTAGCGGGGAAACCTACGAGCAGTACTTC. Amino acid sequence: CASSQARTSGETYEQYF.

The CDR3 bases are TGTGCCAGCAGCCCCTCGGGGGTAGAAAAACTGTTTTTT. As protein: CASSPSGVEKLFF. The rearrangement links TRBV7-2 to TRBJ1-4, with a possible D match to TRBD1 (5 bases). The CDR3 is 13 amino acids. The V end lost 5 bases, the J end lost 8 bases, and 12 bases lay between the germline ends. CDR1 and CDR2 (germline): SGHTA, FQGNSA.